A single sample gave rise to the 27 T cell receptor beta chains below, sequenced in a study of T cell responses to AZD1222 COVID-19 vaccine. Libraries were prepared by immunoSEQ multiplex PCR; TCRdb keeps only in-frame clonotypes and omits some of them. The sample records 90,000 to 120,000 clones, 85% to 95% being singletons. The source material was peripheral blood, sampled 28 days after the second AZD1222 dose. These receptors were collected from an adult who received the AZD1222 COVID-19 vaccine.

The chain carries TRBV10-3 and TRBJ2-1; D is perhaps TRBD2 (5 bases). Between the trimmed V and J ends, which lost 11 bases and 9 bases, there was a span of 14 bases. Germline CDR1 ENHRY, CDR2 SYGVKD. The CDR3 is 11 residues long. Here the CDR3 reads CAVGIDVEQFF. Here the CDR3 DNA reads TGTGCCGTCGGGATTGACGTTGAGCAGTTCTTC.

The chain joins TRBV2 to TRBJ1-1, with 7 bases fitting TRBD1. The junction had 12 bases not matched to a gene; V was cut back by 2 bases and J by 3 bases. There are 17 residues in the CDR3. Germline V lookup: CDR1 SNHLY, CDR2 FYNNEI. CDR3 sequence: CASSELDTGVLDTEAFF. CDR3 DNA sequence: TGTGCCAGCAGTGAATTGGATACAGGGGTTTTGGACACTGAAGCTTTCTTT. Filled out from reference TRBV2 and TRBJ1-1, the complete variable domain reads EPEVTQTPSHQVTQMGQEVILRCVPISNHLYFYWYRQILGQKVEFLVSFYNNEISEKSEIFDDQFSVERPDGSNFTLKIRSTKLEDSAMYFCASSELDTGVLDTEAFFGQGTRLTVV.

The rearrangement links TRBV11-2 to TRBJ1-2; D gene uncertain. V lost 3 bases to trimming and J lost 5 bases, with 10 bases between them. The germline V gene encodes CDR1 SGHAT and CDR2 FQNNGV. The CDR3 loop spans 13 amino acids. CDR3 coding DNA: TGTGCCAGCAGCTTGGGGTTGGGGTATGGCTACACCTTC. Amino acid sequence: CASSLGLGYGYTF.

The rearrangement links TRBV7-2 to TRBJ2-7; TRBD1 is a possible D gene (6 bases). Germline values: CDR1 SGHTA, CDR2 FQGNSA. The V and J ends lost 1 base and 3 bases respectively, with 13 bases between them. The CDR3 loop spans 15 amino acids. The CDR3 loop reads CASSLGWEGGYEQYF. CDR3 DNA: TGTGCCAGCAGCTTAGGGTGGGAAGGGGGCTACGAGCAGTACTTC.

The rearrangement uses TRBV19 and TRBJ1-5; 7 nucleotides align to TRBD1. CDR1 is LNHDA, CDR2 SQIVND, per germline (reference sequence). With 8 bases clipped from V and 7 bases from J, the junction kept 8 bases outside the gene matches. The CDR3 loop spans 13 amino acids. CDR3 sequence (DNA): TGTGCCAGTTCAACAGGGGTTGGACAGCCCCAGCATTTT. Residues: CASSTGVGQPQHF. The complete variable domain, with remaining parts taken from reference TRBV19 and TRBJ1-5, reads DGGITQSPKYLFRKEGQNVTLSCEQNLNHDAMYWYRQDPGQGLRLIYYSQIVNDFQKGDIAEGYSVSREKKESFPLTVTSAQKNPTAFYLCASSTGVGQPQHFGDGTRLSIL.

Only a few counts were recorded for this clone. This rearrangement joins TRBV18 to TRBJ1-1, with 7 bases that match TRBD1. CDR1 is KGHSH and CDR2 is LQKENI in the germline V gene. This CDR3 has 14 amino acids. With V trimmed by 6 bases and J by 7 bases, 11 bases remained unmatched. The CDR3 bases are TGTGCCAGCTCCCGCAACAAGGGGGCCAATGAAGCTTTCTTT. This encodes CASSRNKGANEAFF.

The gene calls are TRBV6-5 and TRBJ1-6; 10 bases line up with TRBD1. V shed 3 bases, J shed 7 bases, and the junction held 6 bases outside the gene matches. The CDR3 consists of 16 residues. Germline V CDR1 and CDR2: MNHEY, SVGAGI. The CDR3 nucleotides are TGTGCCAGCAGTTATTCCCGGACAGGGGGGAATTCACCCCTCCACTTT. It is translated as CASSYSRTGGNSPLHF.

This chain links TRBV12-3 or TRBV12-4 with TRBJ1-4; no clear D gene. Trimming shortened V by 3 bases and J by 7 bases, and 6 bases separated the two germline ends. The length of the CDR3 is 12 residues. The CDR3 DNA reads as TGTGCCAGCAGTTTTTGGAGTGAAAAACTGTTTTTT. Protein: CASSFWSEKLFF.

In nucleotides, the CDR3 is TGTGCCAGCAGCACGACTAGCGGGAGGTACGAGCAGTACTTC. Translation gives CASSTTSGRYEQYF. The gene calls are TRBV7-9 and TRBJ2-7, with 13 positions matching TRBD2. CDR1 and CDR2 from the germline V gene are SEHNR and FQNEAQ (reference sequence). The CDR3 spans 14 residues. The V and J ends lost 5 bases and 4 bases, in that order; junction bases with no gene match: 2.

V usage is TRBV6-5 and J usage is TRBJ1-6; D uncertain. CDR1 is MNHEY and CDR2 is SVGAGI in the germline V gene. With 0 bases removed from V and 0 bases from J, the gap between germline ends came to 3 bases. The CDR3 loop spans 15 amino acids. The CDR3 DNA sequence: TGTGCCAGCAGTTACTCGGGCTCCTATAATTCACCCCTCCACTTT. It specifies CASSYSGSYNSPLHF.

V is TRBV12-5 and J is TRBJ2-6; no definite D call. Trimming cost V 7 bases and J 0 bases, with 10 bases left between them. CDR3 length equals 15 residues. Germline V gene data show CDR1 as LGHNT and CDR2 as FRNRAP. CDR3 region: CASALGDSGANVLTF. Here the CDR3 DNA reads TGTGCTAGTGCCCTTGGCGACTCTGGGGCCAACGTCCTGACTTTC.

This rearrangement joins TRBV5-6 to TRBJ1-4; tentative D call: TRBD1 (6 bases). Between the trimmed V and J ends, which lost 1 base and 3 bases, there was a span of 7 bases. Germline V gene lookup returns CDR1 SGHDT and CDR2 YYEEEE. The CDR3 sequence is 14 residues long. DNA of the CDR3: TGTGCCAGCAGCTTGAAGGGGGCTAATGAAAAACTGTTTTTT. Translation: CASSLKGANEKLFF.

The genes are TRBV4-2 and TRBJ1-4; D may be TRBD1 (6 bases). The V gene lost 1 base and the J gene lost 8 bases, with 23 bases spanning the gap. The CDR3 runs 18 residues. CDR1 LGHNA and CDR2 YNFKEQ come from the germline V gene. The CDR3 DNA sequence: TGTGCCAGCAGCCAAGTACCCTTCAACGGGGGCTTGGGCGAAAAACTGTTTTTT. Encoded protein: CASSQVPFNGGLGEKLFF.

The chain recombines TRBV5-5 with TRBJ2-7, with D hard to call. The V gene lost 3 bases and the J gene lost 6 bases, with 19 bases spanning the gap. The CDR3 has 15 residues. Germline lookup yields CDR1 SGHKS and CDR2 YYEKEE (reference sequence). The CDR3, as DNA: TGTGCCAGCAGCTCCTCGCCCACCGGGCCTGTCGAGCAGTACTTC. Residues: CASSSSPTGPVEQYF.

This CDR3 reads CSVEVLAEQYF. CDR3 nucleotide sequence: TGCAGCGTTGAAGTCCTAGCGGAGCAGTACTTC. This chain links TRBV29-1 with TRBJ2-7, with D perhaps TRBD2 (6 bases). V dropped 1 base and J dropped 7 bases, with 8 bases sitting between them. The CDR3 sequence is 11 residues long. Germline lookup yields CDR1 SQVTM and CDR2 ANQGSEA.

The chain employs TRBV13 and TRBJ1-1, with D possibly TRBD1 on 5 matching bases. V was pared by 1 base and J by 11 bases, with 11 bases between. Germline V CDR1 and CDR2: PRHDT, FYEKMQ (reference sequence). The CDR3 extends over 12 amino acids. This CDR3 reads CASSLELGDAFF. As DNA, the CDR3 is TGTGCCAGCAGCTTAGAGTTAGGGGACGCTTTCTTT.

This sequence joins TRBV19 and TRBJ1-1, with 9 positions matching TRBD1. CDR1 LNHDA and CDR2 SQIVND come from the germline V gene (reference sequence). This CDR3 region has 19 residues. The junction had 15 bases not matched to a gene; V was cut back by 1 base and J by 3 bases. The chain's CDR3 is CASSIGGRGQGYRDTEAFF. The DNA for the CDR3 is TGTGCCAGTAGTATAGGGGGGCGCGGACAGGGGTATCGGGACACTGAAGCTTTCTTT.

This clone was recorded only once. This chain uses TRBV11-2 with TRBJ1-4; weak D call: TRBD1 (6 bases). The CDR3 runs to 14 residues. The V gene lost 5 bases and the J gene lost 0 bases, with 7 bases spanning the gap. Germline values: CDR1 SGHAT, CDR2 FQNNGV. The CDR3 nucleotides are TGTGCCAGCAGCGGACAGACAACTAATGAAAAACTGTTTTTT. This gives the protein CASSGQTTNEKLFF. The complete variable domain, with remaining parts taken from reference TRBV11-2 and TRBJ1-4, reads EAGVAQSPRYKIIEKRQSVAFWCNPISGHATLYWYQQILGQGPKLLIQFQNNGVVDDSQLPKDRFSAERLKGVDSTLKIQPAKLEDSAVYLCASSGQTTNEKLFFGSGTQLSVL.

The gene calls are TRBV6-5 and TRBJ2-1; 9 bases are shared with TRBD2. The CDR3 extends over 15 amino acids. Per the germline V gene, CDR1 is MNHEY and CDR2 is SVGAGI. J gave up 7 bases and V 7 bases, and 11 bases lay outside the gene matches. The CDR3 DNA reads as TGTGCCAGCACCTTGGTAGCGGGAGTGGGTAATGAGCAGTTCTTC. Its translation: CASTLVAGVGNEQFF.

The V call is TRBV9, the J call TRBJ1-2; D call uncertain. This CDR3 region has 15 residues. Trimming shortened V by 0 bases and J by 3 bases, and 12 bases separated the two germline ends. Germline CDR1 reads SGDLS; CDR2 reads YYNGEE. The CDR3 DNA is TGTGCCAGCAGCGTAGGGGGAGGGTTTGACTATGGCTACACCTTC. This codes for CASSVGGGFDYGYTF.

The chain joins TRBV5-1 to TRBJ1-3; no clear D gene. V was clipped by 2 bases and J by 0 bases, with 9 bases between them. The CDR3 covers 15 residues. Germline V gene lookup returns CDR1 SGHRS and CDR2 YFSETQ. The chain's CDR3 is CASSFWDNSGNTIYF. The CDR3 DNA follows: TGCGCCAGCAGCTTCTGGGATAACTCTGGAAACACCATATATTTT.

This sequence joins TRBV5-4 and TRBJ2-1; 11 bases line up with TRBD1. Germline CDR1 reads SGHNT; CDR2 reads YYREEE (reference sequence). CDR3 length: 15 residues. V was clipped by 4 bases and J by 7 bases; unmatched bases: 7. This CDR3 is CASSTRDRGKNEQFF. The CDR3 DNA reads TGTGCCAGCAGCACCCGGGACAGGGGGAAAAATGAGCAGTTCTTC.

The rearrangement links TRBV18 to TRBJ2-3, with TRBD2 identical over 14 bases. After removal of 0 bases from V and 4 bases from J, the junction contained 0 bases not matched to a gene. The V gene's germline CDR1 is KGHSH and CDR2 LQKENI. The length of the CDR3 is 16 residues. For the CDR3, the DNA is TGTGCCAGCTCACCACCGGGACTAGCGGGAGCAGATACGCAGTATTTT. This encodes CASSPPGLAGADTQYF.

The chain recombines TRBV5-1 with TRBJ1-1, with D uncertain. V lost 0 bases, J lost 5 bases, and 2 bases lay in between. Germline V lookup: CDR1 SGHRS, CDR2 YFSETQ. This CDR3 contains 11 residues. CDR3 sequence (DNA): TGCGCCAGCAGCTTGGCGACTGAAGCTTTCTTT. This sequence encodes CASSLATEAFF.

V is TRBV19 and J is TRBJ2-1; 9 nucleotides agree with TRBD1. Germline trimming cut 7 bases from V and 4 bases from J; bases unmatched to any gene: 8. Germline CDR1 LNHDA, CDR2 SQIVND (reference sequence). The CDR3 extends over 15 amino acids. The CDR3 loop reads CASTSGGQGYNEQFF. The CDR3 region has the DNA TGTGCCAGTACCTCGGGGGGACAGGGATACAATGAGCAGTTCTTC.

This chain uses TRBV6-5 with TRBJ2-3, with TRBD1 matching over 9 bases. V was pared by 2 bases and J by 3 bases, with 3 bases of the junction left unmatched. CDR1 is MNHEY and CDR2 is SVGAGI in the germline V gene. CDR3 length: 15 residues. CDR3 sequence: CASSYGQGPTDTQYF. The CDR3 coding sequence is TGTGCCAGCAGTTACGGACAGGGGCCTACAGATACGCAGTATTTT.

V and J are TRBV21-1 and TRBJ2-7; the table's D gene call, TRBD2, was not cross checked with the DNA. TRBV21-1 is deemed a pseudogene. The CDR3 consists of 14 residues. CDR3 in DNA: TGTGCCAGCAGCAATAGCGGGGGATTCTACGAGCAGTACTTC. It is translated as CASSNSGGFYEQYF.